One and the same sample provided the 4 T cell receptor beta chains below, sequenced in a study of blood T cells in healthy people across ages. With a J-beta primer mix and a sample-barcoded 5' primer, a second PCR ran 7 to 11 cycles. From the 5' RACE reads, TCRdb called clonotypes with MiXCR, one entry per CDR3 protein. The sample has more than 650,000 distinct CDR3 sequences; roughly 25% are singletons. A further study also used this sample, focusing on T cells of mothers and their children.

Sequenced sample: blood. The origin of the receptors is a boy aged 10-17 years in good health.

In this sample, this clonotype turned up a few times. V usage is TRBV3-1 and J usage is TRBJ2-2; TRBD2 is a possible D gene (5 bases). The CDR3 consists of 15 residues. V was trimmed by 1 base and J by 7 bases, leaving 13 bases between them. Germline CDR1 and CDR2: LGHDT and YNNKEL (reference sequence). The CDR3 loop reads CASSQVNSGNGELFF. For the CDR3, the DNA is TGTGCCAGCAGCCAAGTGAACAGCGGTAACGGGGAGCTGTTTTTT.

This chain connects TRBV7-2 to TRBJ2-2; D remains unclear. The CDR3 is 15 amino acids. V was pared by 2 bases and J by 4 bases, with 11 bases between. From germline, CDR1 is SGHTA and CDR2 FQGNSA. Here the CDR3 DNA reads TGTGCCAGCAGCTTACTCCTGGTGGTCACCGGGGAGCTGTTTTTT. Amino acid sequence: CASSLLLVVTGELFF.

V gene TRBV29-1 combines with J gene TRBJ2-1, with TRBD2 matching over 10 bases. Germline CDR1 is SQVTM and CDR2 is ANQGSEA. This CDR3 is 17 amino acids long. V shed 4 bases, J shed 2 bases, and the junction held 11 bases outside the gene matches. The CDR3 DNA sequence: TGCAGCGTTGGGGGTAGCGGGGGGTACCTACCCTACAATGAGCAGTTCTTC. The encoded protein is CSVGGSGGYLPYNEQFF.

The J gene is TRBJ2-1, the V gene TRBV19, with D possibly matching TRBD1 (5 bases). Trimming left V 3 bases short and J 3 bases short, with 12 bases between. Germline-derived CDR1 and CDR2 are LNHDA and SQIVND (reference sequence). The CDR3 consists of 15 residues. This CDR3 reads CASSMQGTVYNEQFF. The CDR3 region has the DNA TGTGCCAGTAGTATGCAGGGTACAGTCTACAATGAGCAGTTCTTC.